The 32 T cell receptor beta chains below were found in one sample sequenced in a study of post-analysis software for immune sequencing data. Study observations and caveats: Five or six TRBV segments, TRBV5-6, TRBV5-1 and TRBV20-1 among them, were found more frequent in patients than controls.

No antigens are known for them. Presence of unique molecular identifiers characterized the TCR beta cDNA libraries. TCRdb re-analysed the PCR reads in MiXCR, keeping a single row per CDR3 protein. The sample contains approximately 690,000 distinct CDR3 sequences, 55% to 60% of which appear only once. The sequenced material came from blood. The receptors were gathered from a girl aged 2 to 9 with multiple sclerosis.

The rearrangement links TRBV6-6 to TRBJ2-3, with D perhaps matching TRBD1 or TRBD2 (5 bases each). The germline V gene encodes CDR1 MNHNY and CDR2 SVGAGI (reference sequence). Between the trimmed V and J ends, which lost 11 bases and 2 bases, there was a span of 5 bases. This CDR3 is built from 10 residues. Here the CDR3 reads CAGTTDTQYF. As DNA, the CDR3 is TGTGCCGGGACCACAGATACGCAGTATTTT.

The V gene is TRBV27, the J gene TRBJ2-1; 9 positions match TRBD2. The CDR3 is 14 amino acids. V lost 5 bases to trimming and J lost 12 bases; unmatched junction nucleotides: 11. Germline lookup yields CDR1 MNHEY and CDR2 SMNVEV (reference sequence). The CDR3 spells CASSPSSGTRGQFF. CDR3 sequence (DNA): TGTGCCAGCAGTCCCTCTAGCGGGACCCGGGGGCAGTTCTTC.

In the case of this clonotype: Given a much more abundant clone one base away, this may be a read error. The chain employs TRBV7-2 and TRBJ2-6; the D is unclear. From germline, CDR1 is SGHTA and CDR2 FQGNSA. The CDR3 spans 15 residues. V lost 2 bases, J lost 0 bases, and 5 bases lay in between. This CDR3 is CASSLTDSGANVLTF. The CDR3 DNA sequence: TGTGCCAGCAGCTTAACGGACTCTGGGGCCAACGTCCTGACTTTC.

The CDR3: CASSGGQGATGELFF. The CDR3 DNA reads TGCGCCAGCAGCGGGGGACAGGGGGCCACCGGGGAGCTGTTTTTT. The V gene is TRBV5-1, the J gene TRBJ2-2; TRBD1 aligns across 12 bases. The CDR3 is 15 amino acids. Germline CDR1 and CDR2: SGHRS and YFSETQ. Trimming removed 4 bases from V and 4 bases from J; junction bases left unmatched: 2.

This clonotype was seen a handful of times. This sequence joins TRBV20-1 and TRBJ2-1; D is uncertain. Trimming took 0 bases from V and 6 from J, leaving 9 bases between them. The CDR3 totals 13 residues. Germline lookup yields CDR1 DFQATT and CDR2 SNEGSKA (reference sequence). The CDR3 protein is CSARDPPGNEQFF. The DNA of the CDR3 is TGCAGTGCTAGAGATCCCCCGGGCAATGAGCAGTTCTTC.

The V call is TRBV12-3 or TRBV12-4, the J call TRBJ2-7; a weak D match, TRBD1 (6 bases). Trimming took 5 bases from V and 4 from J, leaving 18 bases between them. The CDR3 consists of 15 residues. The CDR3 loop reads CASSPGMLQGYEQYF. The CDR3 bases are TGTGCCAGCAGTCCCGGCATGCTACAGGGTTACGAGCAGTACTTC.

This rearrangement joins TRBV11-2 to TRBJ2-7; 9 bases match TRBD1. Unmatched junction bases numbered 6, after V lost 2 bases and J lost 7 bases. Germline-derived CDR1 and CDR2 are SGHAT and FQNNGV. The length of the CDR3 is 14 residues. The CDR3: CASSLMGQGVEQYF. Here the CDR3 DNA reads TGTGCCAGCAGCTTAATGGGACAGGGCGTGGAGCAGTACTTC. The whole variable domain, remainder taken from reference TRBV11-2 and TRBJ2-7, is EAGVAQSPRYKIIEKRQSVAFWCNPISGHATLYWYQQILGQGPKLLIQFQNNGVVDDSQLPKDRFSAERLKGVDSTLKIQPAKLEDSAVYLCASSLMGQGVEQYFGPGTRLTVT.

The chain joins TRBV3-1 to TRBJ2-3; TRBD2 matches at 8 bases. The CDR3 sequence is 16 residues long. V dropped 4 bases and J dropped 2; count of bases not matched to a gene: 8. Looked up from germline, CDR1 is LGHDT and CDR2 is YNNKEL (reference sequence). The CDR3 reads CASSPLVSGTTDTQYF. CDR3 bases: TGTGCCAGCAGCCCCCTGGTTAGCGGGACCACAGATACGCAGTATTTT.

V usage is TRBV29-1 and J usage is TRBJ2-3, with 12 bases that match TRBD2. There are 15 residues in the CDR3. V shed 5 bases, J shed 6 bases, and the junction held 9 bases outside the gene matches. The germline V gene encodes CDR1 SQVTM and CDR2 ANQGSEA. CDR3 amino acids: CSVFLAGGPRDTQYF. The CDR3 bases are TGCAGCGTTTTTCTAGCGGGGGGGCCGAGGGATACGCAGTATTTT.

This chain links TRBV7-2 with TRBJ1-2; D not resolved. Trimming removed 0 bases at V and 3 bases at J, with 5 bases between. Germline-derived CDR1 and CDR2 are SGHTA and FQGNSA. The CDR3 sequence is 13 residues long. CDR3 region: CASSLAADYGYTF. The CDR3 coding sequence is TGTGCCAGCAGCTTAGCGGCAGACTATGGCTACACCTTC.

The V gene is TRBV5-1, the J gene TRBJ2-7; TRBD2 matches 13 bases. V was pared by 4 bases and J by 2 bases, with 3 bases of the junction left unmatched. CDR3 length equals 15 residues. Per germline, CDR1 SGHRS and CDR2 YFSETQ. CDR3 DNA: TGCGCCAGCAGCCACGGACTAGCGGGAGCCTACGAGCAGTACTTC. It encodes CASSHGLAGAYEQYF.

The V gene is TRBV4-1, the J gene TRBJ2-1, with D maybe TRBD2 (6 bases). Trimming stripped 3 bases from V and 3 bases from J, with 9 bases between. The germline CDR1 and CDR2 sequences are MGHRA and YSYEKL. CDR3 length: 14 amino acids. This chain's CDR3 is CASSQMGGYNEQFF. DNA of the CDR3: TGCGCCAGCAGCCAGATGGGGGGCTACAATGAGCAGTTCTTC.

This chain joins TRBV5-5 and TRBJ1-3; tentative D call: TRBD1 (6 bases). CDR3 size: 16 residues. The V and J ends lost 3 bases and 0 bases respectively, with 13 bases between them. Germline values: CDR1 SGHKS, CDR2 YYEKEE (reference sequence). CDR3 sequence reads: CASSSATGSSGNTIYF. The CDR3 DNA sequence: TGTGCCAGCAGCTCGGCTACAGGGAGCTCTGGAAACACCATATATTTT.

This clonotype was detected only a few times. The genes are TRBV29-1 and TRBJ2-3; D call uncertain. Per germline, CDR1 SQVTM and CDR2 ANQGSEA. The ends were cut back, 2 bases at V and 1 base at J, with 4 bases in the middle. The CDR3 has 12 residues. This CDR3 reads CSVELGTDTQYF. The CDR3 nucleotides read TGCAGCGTTGAATTGGGCACAGATACGCAGTATTTT.

V gene TRBV20-1 combines with J gene TRBJ2-3; 10 bases agree with TRBD1. The J segment lost 1 base and the V segment lost 5 bases, leaving 3 bases of the junction unmatched. Germline loops: CDR1 DFQATT, CDR2 SNEGSKA (reference sequence). This CDR3 region has 14 residues. CDR3: CSAGTGARTDTQYF. The CDR3 region has the DNA TGCAGTGCTGGGACAGGGGCCCGCACAGATACGCAGTATTTT.

V gene TRBV10-3 combines with J gene TRBJ2-1; possible D gene TRBD1, 6 bases. Germline loops: CDR1 ENHRY, CDR2 SYGVKD. V was pared by 5 bases and J by 0 bases, with 8 bases between. This CDR3 has 14 amino acids. DNA for the CDR3: TGTGCCATCAGTCAGGGGAGCTCCTACAATGAGCAGTTCTTC. Its translation is CAISQGSSYNEQFF.

The V call is TRBV6-2 or TRBV6-3, the J call TRBJ2-1; 10 bases match TRBD1. J was trimmed by 6 bases and V by 11 bases; bases with no gene match: 13. CDR1 and CDR2 from the germline V gene are MNHEY and SVGEGT. This CDR3 comprises 15 residues. The CDR3 nucleotides read TGTGCCTGCAACGCCGGGACAGGGGAAACCAATGAGCAGTTCTTC. Translation gives CACNAGTGETNEQFF.

This clonotype was recorded a few times. V and J are TRBV2 and TRBJ2-3; perhaps D is TRBD1 or TRBD2 (5 bases each). The CDR3 sequence is 13 residues long. From germline, CDR1 is SNHLY and CDR2 FYNNEI. V shed 8 bases and J shed 0 bases, with 9 bases lying between them. The CDR3 is CASRDGSTDTQYF. DNA for the CDR3: TGTGCCAGCCGGGACGGTAGCACAGATACGCAGTATTTT.

This clonotype was recorded many times. An end of the junction does not agree with germline; a read error may underlie this. J is TRBJ2-5 and V is TRBV5-1, with D perhaps assigned TRBD1 or TRBD2 (6 bases each). CDR1 is SGHRS and CDR2 is YFSETQ in the germline V gene. This CDR3 comprises 13 residues. In DNA, the CDR3 is TGTGCCAGCAGCTTAGGGGGGCAAGAGACCCAGTACTTC. As protein: CASSLGGQETQYF.

The V call is TRBV12-3 or TRBV12-4, the J call TRBJ2-1; no clear D. Trimming shortened V by 5 bases and J by 5 bases, and 10 bases separated the two germline ends. The CDR3 sequence is 13 residues long. In DNA, the CDR3 is TGTGCCAGCAGTAGGAACACAGACAATGAGCAGTTCTTC. Translating it yields CASSRNTDNEQFF.

The genes are TRBV7-9 and TRBJ2-5, with no clear D. Between the trimmed V and J ends, which lost 5 bases and 2 bases, there was a span of 12 bases. The CDR3 is 14 amino acids. The germline CDR1 and CDR2 sequences are SEHNR and FQNEAQ (reference sequence). The CDR3 coding sequence is TGTGCCAGCAGCCTAACGTGGGATCAAGAGACCCAGTACTTC. Protein sequence: CASSLTWDQETQYF.

This clonotype was seen a handful of times. This chain connects TRBV7-2 to TRBJ2-1; weak D call: TRBD1 (6 bases). V was shortened by 2 bases and J by 2 bases, with 13 bases between the two germline ends. The germline V gene has CDR1 SGHTA and CDR2 FQGNSA. This CDR3 comprises 16 residues. CDR3 DNA: TGTGCCAGCAGCTTATCTTACCCAGGGGCCTACAATGAGCAGTTCTTC. It translates to CASSLSYPGAYNEQFF.

This rearrangement joins TRBV20-1 to TRBJ2-2, with 9 nucleotides matching TRBD2. The CDR3 consists of 15 residues. CDR1 is DFQATT and CDR2 is SNEGSKA in the germline V gene (reference sequence). The V gene end was trimmed by 5 bases and the J gene end by 5 bases; junction bases not matched to a gene: 9. In DNA form, the CDR3 reads TGCAGTGCTGAGCCGAGCGGGAGGATAACCGGGGAGCTGTTTTTT. This sequence encodes CSAEPSGRITGELFF.

CDR3 bases: TGTGCCAGCTCACCGAGACAGGGGGGCTTCTATAGCAATCAGCCCCAGCATTTT. Residues: CASSPRQGGFYSNQPQHF. This sequence joins TRBV18 and TRBJ1-5; TRBD1 aligns across 9 bases. Germline values: CDR1 KGHSH, CDR2 LQKENI. J gave up 0 bases and V 3 bases, and 9 bases lay outside the gene matches. The CDR3 totals 18 residues.

With regard to this clonotype: The junction and the germline gene differ at one end; a read error may be behind it. CDR3 coding DNA: TGTGCCAGCGGCAGGGGTGCCGGGGGGCTGTTTTTT. Translated: CASGRGAGGLFF. The chain employs TRBV7-9 and TRBJ2-2, with D possibly called TRBD1 or TRBD2 (6 bases each). Germline V gene sequence: CDR1 SEHNR, CDR2 FQNEAQ (reference sequence). The CDR3 covers 12 residues.

This chain links TRBV6-5 with TRBJ1-4; D possibly corresponds to TRBD1 (6 bases). Germline assignment: CDR1 MNHEY and CDR2 SVGAGI. The CDR3 is made up of 19 amino acids. V gave up 4 bases and J gave up 2 bases, with 23 bases separating them. This CDR3 reads CASSCQLLPGEKTNEKLFF. DNA for the CDR3: TGTGCCAGCAGTTGTCAACTCCTCCCAGGGGAGAAGACTAATGAAAAACTGTTTTTT.

The genes are TRBV18 and TRBJ2-7; the D gene is possibly TRBD2 (5 bases). V lost 5 bases and J 5 bases, leaving 10 bases between the germline ends. Germline V gene data show CDR1 as KGHSH and CDR2 as LQKENI. The length of the CDR3 is 12 residues. The CDR3 DNA is TGTGCCAGCTCAACTAGAACTAACGAGCAGTACTTC. Its protein product is CASSTRTNEQYF. The full variable domain, completed using reference TRBV18 and TRBJ2-7, is NAGVMQNPRHLVRRRGQEARLRCSPMKGHSHVYWYRQLPEEGLKFMVYLQKENIIDESGMPKERFSAEFPKEGPSILRIQQVVRGDSAAYFCASSTRTNEQYFGPGTRLTVT.

This rearrangement joins TRBV4-3 to TRBJ2-3; D ambiguous. V was pared by 0 bases and J by 1 base, with 11 bases between. Germline CDR1 reads LGHNA; CDR2 reads YSLEER. The CDR3 is made up of 16 amino acids. The CDR3 nucleotides read TGCGCCAGCAGCCAAGACGAGTGTCCCTGCACAGATACGCAGTATTTT. This codes for CASSQDECPCTDTQYF.

This clonotype was counted between two and nine times. The genes are TRBV6-5 and TRBJ1-2, with TRBD1 as a possible D gene (5 bases). Between the trimmed V and J ends, which lost 2 bases and 4 bases, there was a span of 23 bases. The CDR3 has 18 amino acids. Per germline, CDR1 MNHEY and CDR2 SVGAGI. This chain's CDR3 is CASSYILSASGTGYGYTF. DNA for the CDR3: TGTGCCAGCAGTTACATCCTCTCGGCGTCCGGTACAGGCTATGGCTACACCTTC.

On this clonotype itself: Germline is not matched at one junction end, which may reflect a read error. The V and J genes are TRBV24-1 and TRBJ1-6; 7 nucleotides agree with TRBD1. CDR3 length: 14 residues. Germline loops: CDR1 KGHDR, CDR2 SFDVKD. This CDR3 is CAASSGTAYSPLHF. The CDR3 DNA sequence: TGTGCCGCCAGCTCCGGGACAGCATATTCACCCCTCCACTTT.

For this clonotype: Compared with germline, one end of the junction differs, possibly owing to a read error. The rearrangement links TRBV7-9 to TRBJ2-3; D ambiguous. Germline CDR1 is SEHNR and CDR2 is FQNEAQ (reference sequence). CDR3 size: 13 residues. CDR3 DNA: TGTGCCAGCAGCTTACTGCTTACAGATACGCTGTATTTT. It encodes CASSLLLTDTLYF. Combining the CDR3 with reference TRBV7-9 and TRBJ2-3 gives the whole variable domain DTGVSQNPRHKITKRGQNVTFRCDPISEHNRLYWYRQTLGQGPEFLTYFQNEAQLEKSRLLSDRFSAERPKGSFSTLEIQRTEQGDSAMYLCASSLLLTDTLYFGPGTRLTVL.

The chain employs TRBV19 and TRBJ2-3; 7 bases map to TRBD1. After removal of 3 bases from V and 5 bases from J, the junction contained 8 bases not matched to a gene. This CDR3 contains 15 residues. Germline V CDR1 and CDR2: LNHDA, SQIVND (reference sequence). The CDR3 DNA reads as TGTGCCAGTAGTATCCCGGCCAGGGGGAAAGATACGCAGTATTTT. This codes for CASSIPARGKDTQYF.